This T cell receptor (beta chain) was recorded in a study of blood T cell repertoires in COVID-19. Turning to the study itself: Nucleic acid was either cDNA or gDNA, and it came from T cells, B-cell-depleted T cells, or PBMCs.

In the study's own analysis: Counts of nucleated cells, estimated from reference gene primer amplification, were obtained. TCRdb keeps only in-frame clones here, not all; method: immunoSEQ multiplex PCR. The DNA gave D and trimming, while V, J and clone size come from that table. The sample includes hundreds of thousands of clones, about nine tenths of them seen just once. The CDR3 sequence is 16 residues long. Germline loops: CDR1 KGHSH, CDR2 LQKENI. The V segment lost 6 bases and the J segment 2 bases; nucleotides outside the gene matches: 10. The specimen was peripheral blood. V gene TRBV18 combines with J gene TRBJ2-1; TRBD2 matches at 7 bases. This TCR was recovered from a woman in her thirties with active or convalescent COVID-19. For the CDR3, the DNA is TGTGCCAGCTCTCCCGGGGCGGGAGTAACCTACAATGAGCAGTTCTTC. Translated, it gives CASSPGAGVTYNEQFF.